The clone carrying this T cell receptor beta chain was seen a handful of times. The antigen remains unidentified. Time point reported: healthy volunteer bleed at 2 weeks. Total RNA was isolated from whole blood that had not been fractionated. The CDR3 runs to 18 residues. With 8 bases removed from V and 0 bases from J, the gap between germline ends came to 23 bases. This sample was included in a study of human T cells and chemical hapten exposure. Study information: Small pooled library volume differences mainly caused per-sample TCR yield variation.

Notes on the study in general: The number of TCRs above 1 in 1000 frequency did not change after DPC sensitization.

The study used a library that attached unique molecular identifiers to individual cDNA molecules. As handled by the study authors: Sample TCR totals centred on a median of approximately 100,000, ranging about 20,000 to 700,000. TCRdb called the RACE reads again in MiXCR, with one record for every CDR3 protein. V and J calls and clone size were set by TCRdb, not the authors. The table records over 100,000 distinct CDR3 sequences, approximately 9.5% of them present only once. This chain joins TRBV23-1 and TRBJ1-5; D possibly corresponds to TRBD1 (6 bases). TRBV23-1 is labeled an ORF, and its function is uncertain. This TCR came from a male donor in good health. Some clones in this sample may be carry-over from other donors' samples. The specimen sequenced was whole blood. In DNA, the CDR3 is TGCGCCAGCGGAAAGACAGGCGAGAGTAGGATTAGCAATCAGCCCCAGCATTTT. Its translation: CASGKTGESRISNQPQHF.